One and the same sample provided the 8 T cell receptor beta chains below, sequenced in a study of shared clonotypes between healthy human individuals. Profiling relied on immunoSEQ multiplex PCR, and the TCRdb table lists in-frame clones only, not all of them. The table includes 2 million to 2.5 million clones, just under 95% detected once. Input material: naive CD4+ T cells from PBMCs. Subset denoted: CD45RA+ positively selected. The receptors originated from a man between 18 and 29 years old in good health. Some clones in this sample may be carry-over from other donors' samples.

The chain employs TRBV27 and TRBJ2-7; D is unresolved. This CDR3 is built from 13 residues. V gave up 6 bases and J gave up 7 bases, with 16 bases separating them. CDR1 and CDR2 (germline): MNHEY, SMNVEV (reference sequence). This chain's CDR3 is CASSLSVGFEQYF. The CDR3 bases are TGTGCCAGCAGCCTCTCGGTGGGGTTTGAGCAGTACTTC.

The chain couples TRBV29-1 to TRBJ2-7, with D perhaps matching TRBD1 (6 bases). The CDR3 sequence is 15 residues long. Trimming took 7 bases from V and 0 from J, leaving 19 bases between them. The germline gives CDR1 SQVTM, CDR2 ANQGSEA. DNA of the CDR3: TGCAGCGCCAATCTGAGGGGACACAACTCCTACGAGCAGTACTTC. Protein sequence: CSANLRGHNSYEQYF.

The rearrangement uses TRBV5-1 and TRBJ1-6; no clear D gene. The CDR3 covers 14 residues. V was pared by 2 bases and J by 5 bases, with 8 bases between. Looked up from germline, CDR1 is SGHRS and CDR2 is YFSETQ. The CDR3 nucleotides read TGCGCCAGCAGCTTAACAGCTGATAATTCACCCCTCCACTTT. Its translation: CASSLTADNSPLHF. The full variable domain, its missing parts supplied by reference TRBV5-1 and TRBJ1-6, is KAGVTQTPRYLIKTRGQQVTLSCSPISGHRSVSWYQQTPGQGLQFLFEYFSETQRNKGNFPGRFSGRQFSNSRSEMNVSTLELGDSALYLCASSLTADNSPLHFGNGTRLTVT.

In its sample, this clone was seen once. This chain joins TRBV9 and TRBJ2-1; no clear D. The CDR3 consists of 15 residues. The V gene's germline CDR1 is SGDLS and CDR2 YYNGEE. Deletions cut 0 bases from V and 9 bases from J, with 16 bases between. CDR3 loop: CASSVAPLVNSEQFF. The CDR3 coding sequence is TGTGCCAGCAGCGTAGCCCCCTTGGTTAATTCTGAGCAGTTCTTC.

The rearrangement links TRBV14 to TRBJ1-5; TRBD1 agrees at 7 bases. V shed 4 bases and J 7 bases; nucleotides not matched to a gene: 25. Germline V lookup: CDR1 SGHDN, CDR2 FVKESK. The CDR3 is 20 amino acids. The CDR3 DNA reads TGTGCCAGCAGCCCCACGCGACTTGAAAGGGGGCCTCGAGGCGGACAGCCCCAGCATTTT. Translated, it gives CASSPTRLERGPRGGQPQHF.

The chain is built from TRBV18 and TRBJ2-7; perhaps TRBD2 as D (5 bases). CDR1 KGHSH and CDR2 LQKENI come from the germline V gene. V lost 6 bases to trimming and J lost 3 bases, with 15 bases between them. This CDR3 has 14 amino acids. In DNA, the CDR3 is TGTGCCAGCTCCGGCACGGTCGGAGGCTACGAGCAGTACTTC. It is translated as CASSGTVGGYEQYF.

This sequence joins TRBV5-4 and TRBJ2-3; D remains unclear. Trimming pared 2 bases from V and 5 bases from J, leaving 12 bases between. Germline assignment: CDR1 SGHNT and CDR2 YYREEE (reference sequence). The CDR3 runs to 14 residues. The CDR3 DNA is TGTGCCAGCAGCTTCCAGAACATTAGAGATACGCAGTATTTT. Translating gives CASSFQNIRDTQYF.

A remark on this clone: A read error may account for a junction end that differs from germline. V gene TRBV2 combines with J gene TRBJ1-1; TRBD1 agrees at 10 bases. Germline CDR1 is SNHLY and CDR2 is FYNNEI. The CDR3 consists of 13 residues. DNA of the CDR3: TGTGCCGGCAGACAGGGGGCATCCACTGAAGCTTTCTTT. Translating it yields CAGRQGASTEAFF.